This T cell receptor (beta chain) was captured by sequencing in a study of CXCR3-negative and CXCR3-positive naive CD8 T cells (dated by TCRdb to about 2019). Describing the broader study: In total, some 140 million TRB reads were obtained, which works out to roughly 1.5 +/- 0.3 million reads per library. The diversity and physicochemical repertoire analyses included roughly ten donors pooled from two independent experiments. Naive subsets from about five donors and memory cells from 3 donors were included in the TRBV-TRBJ cluster analysis. General conclusions and limits of the study: Within the same donor, TRBV-TRBJ usage looked similar between naive CXCR3-negative and CXCR3-positive cells, but memory cells had distinct patterns. Because CXCR3 expression was partially decreased after cryopreservation, freshly isolated PBMCs were used for most assays. Both naive subsets had comparably high repertoire diversity, while memory CD8+ T cells had much lower repertoire diversity. Because surface CD5, which is linked to self-reactivity in mice, was comparable between the naive subsets, TCR interaction strength was also inferred from TRB CDR3 physicochemical properties. Compared with CXCR3-negative naive cells, CXCR3-positive naive cells had TRB CDR3s with higher hydrophobicity (lower Kidera factor 4), lower energy, and higher strength and volume indices.

On this clonotype: This clone's antigen is unknown.

Each CD8+ T cell subset was flow-sorted in triplicate, and 250,000 to 300,000 cells per subset were placed directly into RLT lysis buffer. To keep memory contaminants out, a stringent definition of naive CD8+ T cells was applied: CD45RO-CCR7+CD27+CD95-. Standard density gradient centrifugation was used to isolate peripheral blood mononuclear cells from buffy coats. A FACSAria III was used to flow-sort naive CD8+ T cells into CXCR3-negative and CXCR3-positive populations. Total RNA was extracted from sorted cells with an RNeasy Mini Kit. The CDR3 goes from the cysteine to the phenylalanine over 18 residues. The coding DNA is unavailable. The data were produced on a NextSeq 550. The Human TCR Profiling Kit (MiLaboratory) was used to prepare UMI-labeled 5' RACE TRB cDNA libraries. cDNA synthesis used the entire amount of extracted RNA, and PCR amplification then used the entire amount of cDNA produced. Libraries were prepared in parallel with an identical number of PCR cycles. In the original analysis: MIGEC and MiXCR extracted about 54,000 +/- 9,700 unique UMI-labeled TRB cDNA molecules per library, requiring at least two reads per UMI. Each library averaged about 40,000 +/- 10,000 functional in-frame TRB CDR3 nucleotide clonotypes without stop codons. After downsampling to 5000 UMI-labeled TRB molecules per sample, diversity metrics such as normalized Shannon-Wiener and Chao1 were calculated in VDJtools. Clonotype-size-weighted physicochemical properties of the central five CDR3 residues (interaction energy, strength, volume and Kidera factor 4) were computed in VDJtools. The reads underwent TCRdb reprocessing, giving one record for each CDR3 protein sequence and no DNA. The V and J calls were not made by the authors but by TCRdb's processing. For this sample, the table gives approximately 74,000 distinct CDR3 sequences. The ten largest clonotypes hold approximately 1.4% of the sample.

The TCR sequence derives from a human donor in good health. Some clones in this sample may be carry-over from other donors' samples. Source material: naive CXCR3- CD8+ T cells from blood. This specimen's cell subset or site label, per the study, means: CD45RO-CCR7+CD27+CD95- naive CD8+ T cells lacking CXCR3 (TNR3-). Here the chain combines TRBV21-1 and TRBJ2-7; TCRdb's D call, TRBD1, is unchecked because there is no DNA. TRBV21-1 is a known pseudogene. The CDR3 protein is CASSKAPMGAVLSYEQYF.